A single sample is the source of the 17 T cell receptor beta chains below, sequenced in a study of CD8+ T cells in alopecia areata. In each case, RNA was isolated and then reverse transcribed into cDNA as the sequencing template. Some clones are missing from TCRdb's copy, which holds only in-frame ones; the method was immunoSEQ multiplex PCR. Seen here are roughly 150,000 clones, roughly 53% observed once, and the top ten hold around 6%. The source material was CD4+ T cells sorted from blood, sampled at week 0. These receptors were collected from a human donor with alopecia areata.

The chain links TRBV4-3 to TRBJ1-4; perhaps TRBD1 as D (5 bases). V shed 0 bases and J shed 10 bases, with 9 bases lying between them. The CDR3 loop spans 13 amino acids. Germline CDR1 reads LGHNA; CDR2 reads YSLEER. In nucleotides, the CDR3 is TGCGCCAGCAGCCAAGATAGAGGGACAAAACTGTTTTTT. Amino acids: CASSQDRGTKLFF.

V gene TRBV7-8 combines with J gene TRBJ2-3, with TRBD1 matching 7 bases. V was pared by 5 bases and J by 5 bases, with 10 bases of the junction left unmatched. Looked up from germline, CDR1 is SGHVS and CDR2 is FQNEAQ. The CDR3 runs to 15 residues. In DNA, the CDR3 is TGTGCCAGCAGCCCCCAGGGGGTGAAGCTAGATACGCAGTATTTT. Translation gives CASSPQGVKLDTQYF.

This clone was recorded a few times. The genes are TRBV5-1 and TRBJ2-7; tentatively, D is TRBD1 (6 bases). The CDR3 extends over 14 amino acids. Germline CDR1 and CDR2: SGHRS and YFSETQ. Trimming removed 0 bases at V and 2 bases at J, with 9 bases between. The CDR3 here is CASSLGQVAYEQYF. DNA of the CDR3: TGCGCCAGCAGCTTGGGACAGGTGGCCTACGAGCAGTACTTC.

The CDR3 reads CASSEASGEPLYGYTF. CDR3 DNA: TGTGCCAGCAGTGAAGCGTCCGGGGAGCCCCTTTATGGCTACACCTTC. The chain combines TRBV6-1 with TRBJ1-2, with D uncertain. The CDR3 runs to 16 residues. With 0 bases removed from V and 5 bases from J, the gap between germline ends came to 16 bases. Germline lookup yields CDR1 MNHNS and CDR2 SASEGT.

The genes are TRBV6-5 and TRBJ1-2; 10 nucleotides match TRBD1. Germline CDR1 is MNHEY and CDR2 is SVGAGI. The CDR3 has 13 amino acids. Trimming removed 6 bases from V and 4 bases from J; junction bases left unmatched: 2. Here the CDR3 DNA reads TGTGCCAGCAGGGGGACAGGGGTCTATGGCTACACCTTC. This encodes CASRGTGVYGYTF.

This clone is a singleton in its sample. The chain joins TRBV4-2 to TRBJ2-3, with 10 nucleotides matching TRBD2. The CDR3 has 16 amino acids. The germline CDR1 and CDR2 sequences are LGHNA and YNFKEQ. Trimming removed 3 bases from V and 2 bases from J; junction bases left unmatched: 5. In nucleotides, the CDR3 is TGTGCCAGCAGCCACTCAGCGGGGGGGACCACAGATACGCAGTATTTT. As protein: CASSHSAGGTTDTQYF.

On this clone itself: The same CDR3 also results from other DNA sequences found in this sample. The chain is built from TRBV25-1 and TRBJ2-7; a possible D gene is TRBD2 (6 bases). This CDR3 has 13 amino acids. Trimming removed 6 bases from V and 0 bases from J, with 9 bases in between. From germline, CDR1 is MGHDK and CDR2 SYGVNS. The CDR3 DNA reads TGTGCCAGCAGGACCGGGGGCTCCTACGAGCAGTACTTC. The encoded protein is CASRTGGSYEQYF.

This clone has only one observation. The same CDR3 is also encoded by other DNA sequences in this sample. The chain uses TRBV29-1 and TRBJ2-5; 8 nucleotides match TRBD1. Germline trimming cut 8 bases from V and 5 bases from J; bases unmatched to any gene: 7. The CDR3 is 12 amino acids. Germline V CDR1 and CDR2: SQVTM, ANQGSEA. The CDR3, as DNA: TGCAGCTCGAGACAGGGGAGGGAGACCCAGTACTTC. Protein: CSSRQGRETQYF.

This sequence joins TRBV6-5 and TRBJ2-7, with TRBD1 matching over 8 bases. Germline lookup yields CDR1 MNHEY and CDR2 SVGAGI. V trimming: 6 bases; J trimming: 6 bases; junction bases outside the gene matches: 7. The CDR3 extends over 13 amino acids. The CDR3 spells CASSAQGAGEQYF. CDR3 nucleotides: TGTGCCAGCAGCGCCCAGGGGGCAGGCGAGCAGTACTTC.

This clone came up a few times. The rearrangement uses TRBV4-2 and TRBJ1-5; a possible D gene is TRBD1 (5 bases). Germline V gives CDR1 LGHNA, CDR2 YNFKEQ. The CDR3 has 15 residues. V shed 0 bases and J shed 3 bases, with 9 bases lying between them. This CDR3 reads CASSQDLGTNQPQHF. For the CDR3, the DNA is TGTGCCAGCAGCCAAGATCTGGGGACCAATCAGCCCCAGCATTTT.

This clone was counted between two and nine times. V gene TRBV13 combines with J gene TRBJ2-7; D unclear. Between the trimmed V and J ends, which lost 4 bases and 2 bases, there was a span of 15 bases. The V gene's germline CDR1 is PRHDT and CDR2 FYEKMQ (reference sequence). The CDR3 runs 15 residues. The CDR3 bases are TGTGCCAGCAGCTCCGGACCGCCCCAGGCCTACGAGCAGTACTTC. Translation gives CASSSGPPQAYEQYF.

CDR3 in DNA: TGTGCCAGCAGTGAATCCGCGGGGCATGGAGATACGCAGTATTTT. It specifies CASSESAGHGDTQYF. This rearrangement joins TRBV25-1 to TRBJ2-3, with a possible D match to TRBD2 (6 bases). Germline CDR1 reads MGHDK; CDR2 reads SYGVNS. Trimming pared 1 base from V and 5 bases from J, leaving 13 bases between. CDR3 length: 15 amino acids.

The rearrangement uses TRBV28 and TRBJ1-1; the match to TRBD1 covers 10 bases. Germline assignment: CDR1 MDHEN and CDR2 SYDVKM. The CDR3 spans 15 residues. V trimming: 8 bases; J trimming: 8 bases; junction bases outside the gene matches: 14. Here the CDR3 DNA reads TGTGCCAGCTTCTTGGGGACAGGGGTGCAAGGAGAAGCTTTCTTT. It codes for CASFLGTGVQGEAFF.

This chain uses TRBV7-2 with TRBJ2-2; TRBD2 might be the D (6 bases). Trimming cost V 5 bases and J 4 bases, with 8 bases left between them. The CDR3 totals 13 residues. Germline-derived CDR1 and CDR2 are SGHTA and FQGNSA. CDR3 DNA sequence: TGTGCCAGCAGCCGGGGACTCACCGGGGAGCTGTTTTTT. Translating gives CASSRGLTGELFF.

Notes on this clone: Other nucleotide sequences in the sample specify the same CDR3. The chain recombines TRBV7-2 with TRBJ2-3; tentative D call: TRBD1 (6 bases). This CDR3 is 14 amino acids long. Germline CDR1 and CDR2: SGHTA and FQGNSA. Trimming pared 1 base from V and 3 bases from J, leaving 8 bases between. The CDR3 DNA sequence: TGTGCCAGCAGCTTAGGGACAGTAACAGATACGCAGTATTTT. This codes for CASSLGTVTDTQYF.

For the CDR3, the DNA is TGCAGCGTTGAGGACAGGGGGCACAGCGTCTATGGCTACACCTTC. It is translated as CSVEDRGHSVYGYTF. V usage is TRBV29-1 and J usage is TRBJ1-2; 11 nucleotides agree with TRBD1. The V gene's germline CDR1 is SQVTM and CDR2 ANQGSEA. The CDR3 totals 15 residues. V lost 3 bases and J lost 4; bases outside the gene matches: 7.

This clone has a handful of counts. The chain uses TRBV29-1 and TRBJ1-2; D remains ambiguous. This CDR3 is built from 11 residues. V was clipped by 5 bases and J by 5 bases, with 9 bases between them. In germline, CDR1 is SQVTM, CDR2 ANQGSEA. The CDR3 region has the DNA TGCAGCGTTTTGGGAGGATATGGCTACACCTTC. It is translated as CSVLGGYGYTF.